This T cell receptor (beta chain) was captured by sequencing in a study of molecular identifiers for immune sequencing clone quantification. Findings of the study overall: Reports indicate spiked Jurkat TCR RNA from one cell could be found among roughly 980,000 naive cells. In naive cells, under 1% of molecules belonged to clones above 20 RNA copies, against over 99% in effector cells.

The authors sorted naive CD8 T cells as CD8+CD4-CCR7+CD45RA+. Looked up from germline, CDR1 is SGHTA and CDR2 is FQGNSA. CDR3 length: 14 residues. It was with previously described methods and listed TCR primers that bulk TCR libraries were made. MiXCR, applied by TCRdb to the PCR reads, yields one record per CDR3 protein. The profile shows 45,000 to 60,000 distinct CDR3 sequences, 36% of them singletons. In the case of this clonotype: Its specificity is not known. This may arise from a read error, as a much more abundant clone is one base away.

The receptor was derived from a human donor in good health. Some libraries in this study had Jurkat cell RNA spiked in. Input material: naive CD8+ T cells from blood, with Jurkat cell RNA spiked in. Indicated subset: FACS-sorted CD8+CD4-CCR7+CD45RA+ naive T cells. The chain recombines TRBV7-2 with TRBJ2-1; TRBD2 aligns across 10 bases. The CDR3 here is CASSSGLARNAQFF. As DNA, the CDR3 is TGTGCCAGCAGCTCGGGACTAGCGAGGAATGCGCAGTTCTTC.